A selection of T cell receptor beta chains follows, all from one sample in a study of T cell repertoires in cytomegalovirus infection. TCRdb itself ran the reads through MiXCR, one entry per CDR3 protein. The data contain roughly 180,000 distinct CDR3 sequences, roughly 17% of them singletons. The sequencing input was CD8+ T cells from PBMCs. Receptors originate from a human donor in good health (CMV status not recorded). Some clones in this sample may be carry-over from other donors' samples. The CDR3 runs from the conserved cysteine through the conserved F or W. A D gene is named only where the DNA matches it firmly. The size of a clone is reported for some rows only, either as once, few or many, or as a class for expanded clones.

abundance	v_gene	d_gene	j_gene	CDR3nt	CDR3aa
few	TRBV30	.	TRBJ1-1	TGTGCCTGGAGTCAGGGGTACACTGAAGCTTTCTTT	CAWSQGYTEAFF
once	TRBV30	.	TRBJ1-1	TGTGCCTGGAGTGACAGGCAGGCGAACACTGAAGCTTTCTTT	CAWSDRQANTEAFF
.	TRBV7-8	.	TRBJ1-1	TGTGCCAGCAGCTTAACGACGGCAATGAACACTGAAGCTTTCTTT	CASSLTTAMNTEAFF
.	TRBV4-3	TRBD1	TRBJ1-2	TGCGCCAGCAGCCAAGATAAGGCGACAGGGGCCAACTATGGCTACACCTTC	CASSQDKATGANYGYTF
.	TRBV20-1	.	TRBJ2-7	TGCAGTGCTAGAATGGAGAGTTTCTCCTACGAGCAGTACTTC	CSARMESFSYEQYF
few	TRBV4-3	.	TRBJ1-2	TGCGCCAGCAGCCCGGGACTAGGCCTTAACTATGGCTACACCTTC	CASSPGLGLNYGYTF
.	TRBV19	TRBD1	TRBJ1-1	TGTGCCAGCCTTCGACAGGGGGCCACTGAAGCTTTCTTT	CASLRQGATEAFF
few	TRBV20-1	.	TRBJ2-2	TGCAGTGCTTTCGACAGGTCTTACACCGGGGAGCTGTTTTTT	CSAFDRSYTGELFF
.	TRBV28	TRBD1	TRBJ1-4	TGTGCCAGCGCGAAAACAGGGGGAAATGAAAAACTGTTTTTT	CASAKTGGNEKLFF
.	TRBV6-2/TRBV6-3	TRBD1	TRBJ2-7	TGTGCCAGCAGTTACCCCAGACAGGGAACCTACGAGCAGTACTTC	CASSYPRQGTYEQYF
many	TRBV7-4	.	TRBJ1-1	TGTGCCAGCAGCCCACTTTGGGGAAGGAACACTGAAGCTTTCTTT	CASSPLWGRNTEAFF
few	TRBV7-8	.	TRBJ1-2	TGTGCCAGCAGCTTAGGACGGGACACCTATTATGGCTACACCTTC	CASSLGRDTYYGYTF
few	TRBV12-3/TRBV12-4	TRBD2	TRBJ2-5	TGTGCCAGTCCGGACCAAACTAGCGGGGGGCAAGAGACCCAGTACTTC	CASPDQTSGGQETQYF
.	TRBV7-9	TRBD1	TRBJ1-1	TGTGCCAGCAGCCCATCGGGGACAGGGCCATGGGGCACTGAAGCTTTCTTT	CASSPSGTGPWGTEAFF
.	TRBV6-2/TRBV6-3	.	TRBJ2-7	TGTGCCAGCAGTTGGACCGACTACTACGAGCAGTACTTC	CASSWTDYYEQYF
.	TRBV4-1	.	TRBJ2-3	TGCGCCAGCAGCCATTCGGGCTTGGTGGGGGCCGTCACAGATACGCAGTATTTT	CASSHSGLVGAVTDTQYF
.	TRBV7-2	TRBD2	TRBJ2-7	TGTGCCAGCAGCCGGGGACTAGCGGGGGGCCGACCCGACGAGCAGTACTTC	CASSRGLAGGRPDEQYF
.	TRBV7-2	TRBD2	TRBJ2-1	TGTGCCAGCAGCATTAGACTAGCCCCCTACAATGAGCAGTTCTTC	CASSIRLAPYNEQFF
.	TRBV10-3	.	TRBJ2-5	TGTGCCATCAGTGAGTTCACAGGGTTGAAGGAGACCCAGTACTTC	CAISEFTGLKETQYF
few	TRBV6-2/TRBV6-3	.	TRBJ2-2	TGTGCCAGCAGTTACTCAGGGGGGGGCACATCGGGGGAGCTGTTTTTT	CASSYSGGGTSGELFF
.	TRBV6-1	.	TRBJ2-7	TGTGCCAGCAGTGATGACAACTCCTACGAGCAGTACTTC	CASSDDNSYEQYF
many	TRBV7-8	.	TRBJ1-1	TGTGCCAGCAGGGAAGGTTCCATGAACACTGAAGCTTTCTTT	CASREGSMNTEAFF
.	TRBV28	TRBD1	TRBJ2-7	TGTGCCAGCAGTTCGGCCGGGACAGAGGCCGGCTACGAGCAGTACTTC	CASSSAGTEAGYEQYF
few	TRBV20-1	TRBD2	TRBJ2-5	TGCAGTGCGACCGGACTAGCGGGGAAAGAGACCCAGTACTTC	CSATGLAGKETQYF
.	TRBV6-6	TRBD1	TRBJ2-5	TGTGCCAGCAGTTACCGGACAGGGGAGTGGGGGGAGACCCAGTACTTC	CASSYRTGEWGETQYF
few	TRBV7-9	.	TRBJ2-7	TGTGCCAGCAGCTTATCACAGACCGAGCAGTACTTC	CASSLSQTEQYF
.	TRBV4-3	TRBD1	TRBJ1-5	TGCGCCAGCAGCCAAGGACAGGGGCTTCAGCCCCAGCATTTT	CASSQGQGLQPQHF
.	TRBV11-2	TRBD2	TRBJ2-3	TGTGCCAGCAGCTTAGGAACAGCGGGGGTCCAACTCACAGATACGCAGTATTTT	CASSLGTAGVQLTDTQYF
.	TRBV2	TRBD1	TRBJ2-1	TGTGCCAACATAGACAGGGGGACCTACAATGAGCAGTTCTTC	CANIDRGTYNEQFF
.	TRBV7-6	.	TRBJ1-3	TGTGCCAGCAGCTTAGTTGCGGGGGCAACCTCTGGAAACACCATATATTTT	CASSLVAGATSGNTIYF
few	TRBV6-4	.	TRBJ2-5	TGTGCGAACGGTCGTGACCCGTCACAAGAGACCCAGTACTTC	CANGRDPSQETQYF
many	TRBV7-2	TRBD2	TRBJ2-1	TGTGCCAGCAGCTTTGGGGGTTACGGGGGGACCTCCTACAATGAGCAGTTCTTC	CASSFGGYGGTSYNEQFF
once	TRBV10-3	.	TRBJ1-1	TGTGCCATCAGTGATGGTTTCAGCCACACTGAAGCTTTCTTT	CAISDGFSHTEAFF
.	TRBV2	.	TRBJ2-7	TGTGCCAGCAGAGGCCGGACCTACGAGCAGTACTTC	CASRGRTYEQYF
few	TRBV5-5	TRBD1	TRBJ2-3	TGTGCCAGCAGCCCAAAACAGGGGTCATACAGCACAGATACGCAGTATTTT	CASSPKQGSYSTDTQYF
.	TRBV5-1	.	TRBJ2-1	TGCGCCAGCAGCTTGGCACAGCTCAATGAGCAGTTCTTC	CASSLAQLNEQFF
.	TRBV11-2	TRBD1	TRBJ2-5	TGTGCCAGCAGCCGAATAACAGGGGTTGAGACCCAGTACTTC	CASSRITGVETQYF
few	TRBV7-2	.	TRBJ1-1	TGTGCCAGCAGCTTAGTTACAGCGAACACTGAAGCTTTCTTT	CASSLVTANTEAFF
few	TRBV6-5	.	TRBJ2-1	TGTGCCAGCAGTAGGCCTGGGCGAGATGAGCAGTTCTTC	CASSRPGRDEQFF
few	TRBV4-1	.	TRBJ1-2	TGCGCCAGCAGCCAAGATGCCGGCAACCCCTATGGCTACACCTTC	CASSQDAGNPYGYTF
.	TRBV2	TRBD1	TRBJ2-1	TGTGCCAGCAGTGGTTCGGGGACAGGGCTCGGCAATGAGCAGTTCTTC	CASSGSGTGLGNEQFF
few	TRBV7-9	TRBD2	TRBJ2-5	TGTGCCAGCAGCCACCTAGCGGACCAAGAGACCCAGTACTTC	CASSHLADQETQYF
.	TRBV12-3/TRBV12-4	.	TRBJ1-1	TGTGCCAGCAGCTGGGGAGGAGTGAACACTGAAGCTTTCTTT	CASSWGGVNTEAFF
.	TRBV7-2	TRBD2	TRBJ2-1	TGTGCCAGCAGCCGGACTAGCGGGGGTAATGAGCAGTTCTTC	CASSRTSGGNEQFF
few	TRBV7-2	.	TRBJ1-2	TGTGCCAGCAGCCAGCCGGACAGATTACCCTATGGCTACACCTTC	CASSQPDRLPYGYTF
few	TRBV7-9	TRBD1	TRBJ1-5	TGTGCCAGCAGCGAAGGGACAGGGGCCTCTATTTGGGGCAATCAGCCCCAGCATTTT	CASSEGTGASIWGNQPQHF
few	TRBV6-2/TRBV6-3	.	TRBJ1-6	TGTGCCAGCAGTTACTCGGGTTCACCCCTCCACTTT	CASSYSGSPLHF
.	TRBV11-3	TRBD2	TRBJ2-3	TGTGCCAGCAGCTTAGAGGCTAGCGAGCTCGGGGGGGATACGCAGTATTTT	CASSLEASELGGDTQYF
few	TRBV12-3/TRBV12-4	TRBD1	TRBJ1-2	TGTGCCAGCAGCTCAGGGGGCGCATATGGCTACACCTTC	CASSSGGAYGYTF
.	TRBV7-2	TRBD1	TRBJ2-3	TGTGCCATCAAGACAGGGGTACCCTACGACAGCACAGATACGCAGTATTTT	CAIKTGVPYDSTDTQYF
.	TRBV6-5	.	TRBJ2-2	TGTGCCAGCCTGAGCAGGGCCGGGGAGCTGTTTTTT	CASLSRAGELFF
.	TRBV20-1	TRBD2	TRBJ2-3	TGCAGTGCTAGCGGACCGACCGGGACTAGCGGCTCCACAGATACGCAGTATTTT	CSASGPTGTSGSTDTQYF
few	TRBV28	TRBD2	TRBJ2-3	TGTGCCAGCAGTTTAGGGGGACTAGCGGGGGGCTCACGGGCAGATACGCAGTATTTT	CASSLGGLAGGSRADTQYF
few	TRBV6-8	.	TRBJ2-6	TGTGCCAGCAGTTCGGGGTCAGTCGGGGCCAACGTCCTGACTTTC	CASSSGSVGANVLTF
.	TRBV7-6	.	TRBJ2-1	TGTGCCAGCAGTTGGGGCACCGACCTATACAATGAGCAGTTCTTC	CASSWGTDLYNEQFF
many	TRBV7-9	.	TRBJ2-7	TGTGCCAGCAGCTTAGCAAGTGGCACCTCCTACGAGCAGTACTTC	CASSLASGTSYEQYF
few	TRBV6-5	TRBD1	TRBJ2-7	TGTGCCAGCAGTTACTCTAAGGACAGGGAGACCTACGAGCAGTACTTC	CASSYSKDRETYEQYF